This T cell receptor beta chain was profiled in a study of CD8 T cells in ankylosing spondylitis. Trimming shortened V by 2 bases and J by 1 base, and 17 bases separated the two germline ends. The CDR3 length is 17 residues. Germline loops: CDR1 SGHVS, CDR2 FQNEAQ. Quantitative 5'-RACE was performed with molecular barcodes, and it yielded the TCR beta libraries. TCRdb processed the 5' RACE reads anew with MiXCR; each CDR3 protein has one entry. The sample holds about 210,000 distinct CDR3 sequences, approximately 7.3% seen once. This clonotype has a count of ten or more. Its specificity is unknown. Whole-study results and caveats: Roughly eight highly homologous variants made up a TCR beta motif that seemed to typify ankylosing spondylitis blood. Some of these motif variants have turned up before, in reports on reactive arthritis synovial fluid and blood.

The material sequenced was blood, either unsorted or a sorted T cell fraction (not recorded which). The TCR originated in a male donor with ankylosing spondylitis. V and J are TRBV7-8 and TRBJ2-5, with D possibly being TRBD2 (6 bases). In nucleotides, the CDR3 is TGTGCCAGCAGCTTATGGGCGGCGGGACCCCGCCAAGAGACCCAGTACTTC. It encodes CASSLWAAGPRQETQYF.